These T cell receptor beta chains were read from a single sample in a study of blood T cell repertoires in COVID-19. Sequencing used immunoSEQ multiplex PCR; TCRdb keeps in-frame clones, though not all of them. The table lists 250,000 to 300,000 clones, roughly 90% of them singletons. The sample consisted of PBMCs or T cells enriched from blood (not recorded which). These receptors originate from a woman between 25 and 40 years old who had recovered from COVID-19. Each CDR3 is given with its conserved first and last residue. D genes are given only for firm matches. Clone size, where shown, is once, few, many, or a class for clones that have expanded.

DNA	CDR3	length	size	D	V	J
TGTGCCATCAGTGAGAATACAGGGGCCTTGCGGGGCTACACCTTC	CAISENTGALRGYTF	15	few	TRBD1	TRBV10-3	TRBJ1-2
TGTGCCAGCAGGCCGACAGGGGGCGGGGGCTACACCTTC	CASRPTGGGGYTF	13	.	TRBD1	TRBV27	TRBJ1-2
TGTGCCAGCAGTTTTAGCCCAAGACGCAATCAGCCCCAGCATTTT	CASSFSPRRNQPQHF	15	.	.	TRBV27	TRBJ1-5
TGTGCCAGCAGCGTAGAAGCAGGGCATCGGTATGGCTACACCTTC	CASSVEAGHRYGYTF	15	.	.	TRBV9	TRBJ1-2
TGTGCCAGCAGCGGGGGACTAGATGTCATTCAGTACTTC	CASSGGLDVIQYF	13	.	TRBD2	TRBV9	TRBJ2-4
TGTGCCTGGAGTCCTACGGACAGGTTCTCCTACGAGCAGTACTTC	CAWSPTDRFSYEQYF	15	.	TRBD1	TRBV30	TRBJ2-7
TGTGCCAGGTACTGGACTGTAGATACGCAGTATTTT	CARYWTVDTQYF	12	.	.	TRBV6-4	TRBJ2-3
TGTGCCAGCAGCTTGGGGACAGGGTGGGGTGAAAAACTGTTTTTT	CASSLGTGWGEKLFF	15	.	TRBD1	TRBV5-6	TRBJ1-4
TGTGCCAGCTCTACCGCCGGGACTAGCTCCTACGAGCAGTACTTC	CASSTAGTSSYEQYF	15	.	TRBD2	TRBV24-1	TRBJ2-7
TGTGCCAGCACCATCAGGGGGCTTGGCACCGGGGAGCTGTTTTTT	CASTIRGLGTGELFF	15	.	TRBD1	TRBV5-4	TRBJ2-2
TGTGCCAGCAGCCCCGGACAGCCGTCCTACGAGCAGTACTTC	CASSPGQPSYEQYF	14	.	.	TRBV9	TRBJ2-7
TGTGCCAGCAGCCAAGGATGGACAGGGAACACTGAAGCTTTCTTT	CASSQGWTGNTEAFF	15	few	TRBD1	TRBV3-1/TRBV3-2	TRBJ1-1
TGTGCCAGCAGCCGACTAGTCACAGATACGCAGTATTTT	CASSRLVTDTQYF	13	.	.	TRBV6-6	TRBJ2-3
TGTGCCAGCAGTGGTTGGGGTGGGGAGCGTGTGTATCAGCCCCAGCATTTT	CASSGWGGERVYQPQHF	17	.	.	TRBV2	TRBJ1-5
TGCAGTGCGGCGGACACAGATACGCAGTATTTT	CSAADTDTQYF	11	.	.	TRBV20-1	TRBJ2-3
TGTGCCAGCTCACCAAGGGGAGGGAAGGGCAATCAGCCCCAGCATTTT	CASSPRGGKGNQPQHF	16	.	.	TRBV18	TRBJ1-5
TGTGCCTGGAGTCCGACAGGGTTCAATCAGCCCCAGCATTTT	CAWSPTGFNQPQHF	14	.	TRBD1	TRBV30	TRBJ1-5
TGCGCCAGCAGCTTCTCAGGGGGAAGCTCTGGAAACACCATATATTTT	CASSFSGGSSGNTIYF	16	.	TRBD1	TRBV4-1	TRBJ1-3
TGTGCCACCTCGACAGGGGAGGACACCGGGGAGCTGTTTTTT	CATSTGEDTGELFF	14	.	TRBD1	TRBV6-5	TRBJ2-2
TGTGCCAGCAGCGTAGGTCAGCGGACCCAAGAGACCCAGTACTTC	CASSVGQRTQETQYF	15	.	.	TRBV9	TRBJ2-5
TGCGCCAGCAGCAACCGGCAACAGGGACCACTTACCTACAATGAGCAGTTCTTC	CASSNRQQGPLTYNEQFF	18	few	.	TRBV5-1	TRBJ2-1
TGCGCCAGCAGCCAAGAGAGCAGGGGCCCTCTTTATGGCTACACCTTC	CASSQESRGPLYGYTF	16	.	.	TRBV4-1	TRBJ1-2
TGCGCCAGCAGCCAAGATCGGCAGGGCCCCTCTGGAAACACCATATATTTT	CASSQDRQGPSGNTIYF	17	.	.	TRBV4-1	TRBJ1-3
TGTGCCAGCAGCCAAGGGACAGGGGGATCTAACTATGGCTACACCTTC	CASSQGTGGSNYGYTF	16	.	.	TRBV21-1	TRBJ1-2
TGCGCCAGCAGCTTGGGGCCAGGGGTAAACACTGAAGCTTTCTTT	CASSLGPGVNTEAFF	15	.	.	TRBV5-1	TRBJ1-1
TGTGCCAGCAGCGCGACAAGACAGGGGGCCTTTAATTCACCCCTCCACTTT	CASSATRQGAFNSPLHF	17	.	TRBD1	TRBV9	TRBJ1-6
TGCGCCAGCAGCCTTGCAGGGGCGAGGGGTACAGATACGCAGTATTTT	CASSLAGARGTDTQYF	16	.	.	TRBV5-1	TRBJ2-3
TGCGCCAGCAGCGGCCAGGCCAACTCTGGGGCCAACGTCCTGACTTTC	CASSGQANSGANVLTF	16	.	.	TRBV5-1	TRBJ2-6
TGTGCCAGCAACTCGGACACCGGGGAGCTGTTTTTT	CASNSDTGELFF	12	.	.	TRBV12-3/TRBV12-4	TRBJ2-2
TGCGCCAGCAGCTTGGTAATCGTAGGGGACAGACAAGAGACCCAGTACTTC	CASSLVIVGDRQETQYF	17	once	TRBD1	TRBV5-1	TRBJ2-5
TGTGCCAGCTCACCGTACGGCGGACAGGGTACATACGAGCAGTACTTC	CASSPYGGQGTYEQYF	16	.	TRBD1	TRBV18	TRBJ2-7
TGTGCCAGCAGTTTTCGACAGGGGTATGGCTACACCTTC	CASSFRQGYGYTF	13	.	TRBD1	TRBV27	TRBJ1-2
TGTGCCAGCACCCCAACAGGGGCCGAGCAGTACTTC	CASTPTGAEQYF	12	.	TRBD1	TRBV12-3/TRBV12-4	TRBJ2-7